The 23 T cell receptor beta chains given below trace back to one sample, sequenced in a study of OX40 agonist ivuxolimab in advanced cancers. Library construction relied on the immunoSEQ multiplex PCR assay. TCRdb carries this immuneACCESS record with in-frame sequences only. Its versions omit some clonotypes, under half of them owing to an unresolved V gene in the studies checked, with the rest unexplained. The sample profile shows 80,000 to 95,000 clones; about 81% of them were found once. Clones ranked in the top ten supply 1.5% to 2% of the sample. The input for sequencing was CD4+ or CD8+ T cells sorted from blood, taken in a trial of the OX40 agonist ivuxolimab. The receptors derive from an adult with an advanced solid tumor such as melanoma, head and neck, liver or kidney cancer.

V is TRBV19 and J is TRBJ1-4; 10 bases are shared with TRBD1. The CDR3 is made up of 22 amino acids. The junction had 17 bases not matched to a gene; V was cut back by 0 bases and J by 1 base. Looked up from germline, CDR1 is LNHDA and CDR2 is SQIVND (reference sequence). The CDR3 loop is CASSIDLRGRTGGERTNEKLFF. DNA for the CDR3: TGTGCCAGTAGTATAGATCTACGGGGGAGGACAGGGGGAGAAAGAACTAATGAAAAACTGTTTTTT. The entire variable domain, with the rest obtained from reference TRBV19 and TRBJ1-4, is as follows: DGGITQSPKYLFRKEGQNVTLSCEQNLNHDAMYWYRQDPGQGLRLIYYSQIVNDFQKGDIAEGYSVSREKKESFPLTVTSAQKNPTAFYLCASSIDLRGRTGGERTNEKLFFGSGTQLSVL.

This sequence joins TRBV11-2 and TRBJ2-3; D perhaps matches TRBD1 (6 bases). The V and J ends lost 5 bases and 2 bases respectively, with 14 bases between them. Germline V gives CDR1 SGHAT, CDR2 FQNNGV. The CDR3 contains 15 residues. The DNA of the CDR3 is TGTGCCAGCAGCCTGCAGGGGCTAGCCACAGATACGCAGTATTTT. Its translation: CASSLQGLATDTQYF.

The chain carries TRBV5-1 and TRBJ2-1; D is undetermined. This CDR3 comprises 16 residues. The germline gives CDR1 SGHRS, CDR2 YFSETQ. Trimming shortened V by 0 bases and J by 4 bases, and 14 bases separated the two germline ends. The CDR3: CASSLASLGGYNEQFF. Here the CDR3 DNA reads TGCGCCAGCAGCTTGGCCTCCTTGGGCGGATACAATGAGCAGTTCTTC.

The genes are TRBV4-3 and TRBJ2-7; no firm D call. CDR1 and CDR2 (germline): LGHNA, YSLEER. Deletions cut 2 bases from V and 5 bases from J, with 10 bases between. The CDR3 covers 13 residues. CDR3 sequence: CASSQPRRNEQYF. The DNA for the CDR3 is TGCGCCAGCAGCCAACCTCGCCGTAACGAGCAGTACTTC.

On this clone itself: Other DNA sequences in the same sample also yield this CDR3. CDR3: CASSLGGENYGYTF. The CDR3 nucleotides read TGCGCCAGCAGCTTGGGGGGAGAAAACTATGGCTACACCTTC. V is TRBV5-1 and J is TRBJ1-2; no reliable D call. Trimming removed 0 bases from V and 2 bases from J, with 8 bases in between. The length of the CDR3 is 14 residues. Germline V lookup: CDR1 SGHRS, CDR2 YFSETQ.

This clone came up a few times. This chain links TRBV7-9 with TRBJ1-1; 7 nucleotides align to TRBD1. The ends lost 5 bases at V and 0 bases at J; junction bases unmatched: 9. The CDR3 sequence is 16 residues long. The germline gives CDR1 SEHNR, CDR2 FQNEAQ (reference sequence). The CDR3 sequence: CASSQGRGLMNTEAFF. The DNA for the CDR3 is TGTGCCAGCAGCCAAGGTAGGGGGCTCATGAACACTGAAGCTTTCTTT.

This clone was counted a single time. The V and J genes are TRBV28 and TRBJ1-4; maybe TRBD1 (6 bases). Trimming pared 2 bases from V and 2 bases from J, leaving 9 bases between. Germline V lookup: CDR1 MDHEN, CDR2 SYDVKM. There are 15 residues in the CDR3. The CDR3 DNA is TGTGCCAGCAGTTTAGGGGGCAGGACTAATGAAAAACTGTTTTTT. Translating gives CASSLGGRTNEKLFF.

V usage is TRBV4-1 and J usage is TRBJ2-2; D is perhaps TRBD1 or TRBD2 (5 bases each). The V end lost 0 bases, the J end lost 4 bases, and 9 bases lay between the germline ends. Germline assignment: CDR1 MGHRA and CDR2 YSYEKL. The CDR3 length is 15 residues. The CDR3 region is CASSQEGTFTGELFF. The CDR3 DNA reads TGCGCCAGCAGCCAAGAAGGGACCTTCACCGGGGAGCTGTTTTTT.

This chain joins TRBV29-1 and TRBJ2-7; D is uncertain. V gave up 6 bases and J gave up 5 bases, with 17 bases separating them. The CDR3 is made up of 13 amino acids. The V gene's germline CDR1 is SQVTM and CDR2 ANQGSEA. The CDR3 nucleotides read TGCAGCGTCCCCGGGCCCGGATTCAACGAGCAGTACTTC. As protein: CSVPGPGFNEQYF.

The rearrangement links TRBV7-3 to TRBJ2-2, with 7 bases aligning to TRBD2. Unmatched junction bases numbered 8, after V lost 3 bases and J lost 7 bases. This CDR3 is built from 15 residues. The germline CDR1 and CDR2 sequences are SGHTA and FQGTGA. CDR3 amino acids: CASSLSGLGYGELFF. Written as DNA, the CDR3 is TGTGCCAGCAGCTTGTCCGGACTAGGGTACGGGGAGCTGTTTTTT.

DNA for the CDR3: TGTGCCAGCGGCGTACAGGGTCCTAGCACAGATACGCAGTATTTT. Protein: CASGVQGPSTDTQYF. The V gene is TRBV2, the J gene TRBJ2-3; maybe TRBD1 (6 bases). Germline values: CDR1 SNHLY, CDR2 FYNNEI. V was shortened by 8 bases and J by 0 bases, with 15 bases between the two germline ends. The CDR3 sequence is 15 residues long.

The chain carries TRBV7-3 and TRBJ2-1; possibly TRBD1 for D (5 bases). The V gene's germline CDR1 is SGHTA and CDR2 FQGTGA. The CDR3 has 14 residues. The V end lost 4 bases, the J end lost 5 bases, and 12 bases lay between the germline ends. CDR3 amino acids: CASSSLGVNNEQFF. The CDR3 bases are TGTGCCAGCAGCTCCCTAGGGGTGAACAATGAGCAGTTCTTC.

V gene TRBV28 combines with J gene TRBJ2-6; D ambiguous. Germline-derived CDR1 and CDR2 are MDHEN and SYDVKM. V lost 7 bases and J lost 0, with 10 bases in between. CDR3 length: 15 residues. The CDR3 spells CASKKGDSGANVLTF. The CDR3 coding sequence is TGTGCCAGCAAGAAGGGTGACTCTGGGGCCAACGTCCTGACTTTC.

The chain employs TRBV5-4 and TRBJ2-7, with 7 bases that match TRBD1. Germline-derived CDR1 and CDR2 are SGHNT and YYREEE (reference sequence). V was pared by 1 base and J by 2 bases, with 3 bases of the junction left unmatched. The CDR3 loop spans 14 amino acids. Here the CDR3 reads CASSLTTGPYEQYF. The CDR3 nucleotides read TGTGCCAGCAGCTTGACGACAGGGCCCTACGAGCAGTACTTC.

The CDR3 here is CASSEAFGQFEKLFF. In DNA, the CDR3 is TGTGCCAGCAGTGAAGCGTTCGGGCAGTTTGAAAAACTGTTTTTT. The chain combines TRBV6-1 with TRBJ1-4; no clear D gene. V was pared by 0 bases and J by 7 bases, with 12 bases between. The CDR3 is 15 amino acids. The V gene's germline CDR1 is MNHNS and CDR2 SASEGT.

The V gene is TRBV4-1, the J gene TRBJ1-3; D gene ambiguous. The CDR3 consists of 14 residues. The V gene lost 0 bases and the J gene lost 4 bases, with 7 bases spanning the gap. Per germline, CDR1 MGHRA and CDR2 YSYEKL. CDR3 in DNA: TGCGCCAGCAGCCAAGATGGGTGGGGAAACACCATATATTTT. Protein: CASSQDGWGNTIYF.

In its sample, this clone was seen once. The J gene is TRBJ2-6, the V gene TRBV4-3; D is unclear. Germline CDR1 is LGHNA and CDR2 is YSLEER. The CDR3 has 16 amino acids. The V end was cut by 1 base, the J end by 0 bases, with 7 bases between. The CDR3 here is CASSQGLGSGANVLTF. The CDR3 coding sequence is TGCGCCAGCAGCCAAGGATTAGGCTCTGGGGCCAACGTCCTGACTTTC.

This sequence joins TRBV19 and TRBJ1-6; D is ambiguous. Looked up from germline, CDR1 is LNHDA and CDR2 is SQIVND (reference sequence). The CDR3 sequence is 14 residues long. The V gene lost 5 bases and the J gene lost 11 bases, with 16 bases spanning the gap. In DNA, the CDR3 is TGTGCCAGTAGTTTGGGCGGACGTGATGCACCCCTCCACTTT. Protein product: CASSLGGRDAPLHF.

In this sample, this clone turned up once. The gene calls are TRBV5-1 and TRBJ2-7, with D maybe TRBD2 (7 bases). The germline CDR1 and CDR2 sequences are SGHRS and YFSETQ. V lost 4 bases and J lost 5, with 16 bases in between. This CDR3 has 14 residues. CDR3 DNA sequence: TGCGCCAGCAGCCCTGGGGAGGGGGTCCACGAGCAGTACTTC. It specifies CASSPGEGVHEQYF.

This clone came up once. The CDR3 DNA is TGTGCCAGTAGTATGGCAGGGTGGGCTCAGCCCCAGCATTTT. As protein: CASSMAGWAQPQHF. The J gene is TRBJ1-5, the V gene TRBV19, with D perhaps TRBD1 (5 bases). Germline V CDR1 and CDR2: LNHDA, SQIVND (reference sequence). The CDR3 length is 14 residues. V dropped 3 bases and J dropped 6 bases, with 12 bases sitting between them.

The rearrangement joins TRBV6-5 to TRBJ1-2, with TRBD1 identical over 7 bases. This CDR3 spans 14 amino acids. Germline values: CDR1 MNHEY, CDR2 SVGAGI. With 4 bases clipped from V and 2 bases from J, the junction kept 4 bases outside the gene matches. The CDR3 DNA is TGTGCCAGCAGTTCGGGCAGGGGGAACTATGGCTACACCTTC. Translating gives CASSSGRGNYGYTF.

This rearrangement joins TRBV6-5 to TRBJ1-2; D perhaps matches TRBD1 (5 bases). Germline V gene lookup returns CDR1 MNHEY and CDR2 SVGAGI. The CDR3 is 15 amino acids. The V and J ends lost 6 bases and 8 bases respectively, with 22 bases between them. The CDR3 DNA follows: TGTGCCAGCAGCCAAAGGCGCAGCCAGGGCAGAGGCTACACCTTC. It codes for CASSQRRSQGRGYTF.

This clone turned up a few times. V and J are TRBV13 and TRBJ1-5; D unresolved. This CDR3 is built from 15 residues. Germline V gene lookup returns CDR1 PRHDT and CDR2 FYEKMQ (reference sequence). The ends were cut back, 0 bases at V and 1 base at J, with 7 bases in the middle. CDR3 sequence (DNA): TGTGCCAGCAGCTTAGGGGCTAGGAGCAATCAGCCCCAGCATTTT. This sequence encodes CASSLGARSNQPQHF. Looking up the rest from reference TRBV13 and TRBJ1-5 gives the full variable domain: AAGVIQSPRHLIKEKRETATLKCYPIPRHDTVYWYQQGPGQDPQFLISFYEKMQSDKGSIPDRFSAQQFSDYHSELNMSSLELGDSALYFCASSLGARSNQPQHFGDGTRLSIL.